One sample yielded the 22 T cell receptor beta chains listed below, sequenced in a study of cytotoxic CD8 clonotypes in ibrutinib-treated CLL. Libraries were prepared by immunoSEQ multiplex PCR; TCRdb keeps only in-frame clonotypes and omits some of them. The sample contains around 70,000 clones, around 78% of which appear only once. This specimen was PBMCs, taken after 24 months of ibrutinib treatment. The receptors here all came from a human donor with chronic lymphocytic leukemia.

The chain carries TRBV5-1 and TRBJ2-7; a possible D gene is TRBD1 (6 bases). The CDR3 is 15 residues long. CDR1 and CDR2 (germline): SGHRS, YFSETQ. Trimming left V 4 bases short and J 0 bases short, with 14 bases between. The CDR3 loop is CASSITTGSSYEQYF. The CDR3 coding sequence is TGCGCCAGCAGCATTACGACAGGCAGCTCCTACGAGCAGTACTTC. Complete variable domain (other parts from reference TRBV5-1 and TRBJ2-7): KAGVTQTPRYLIKTRGQQVTLSCSPISGHRSVSWYQQTPGQGLQFLFEYFSETQRNKGNFPGRFSGRQFSNSRSEMNVSTLELGDSALYLCASSITTGSSYEQYFGPGTRLTVT.

A few counts support this clone. The V and J genes are TRBV6-5 and TRBJ2-1; D possibly corresponds to TRBD1 (6 bases). This CDR3 is built from 16 residues. V dropped 4 bases and J dropped 1 base, with 14 bases sitting between them. CDR1 MNHEY and CDR2 SVGAGI come from the germline V gene. The CDR3 reads CASSSPTGASYNEQFF. DNA for the CDR3: TGTGCCAGCAGTTCCCCGACAGGTGCTTCCTACAATGAGCAGTTCTTC.

The chain is built from TRBV2 and TRBJ2-5, with D perhaps TRBD1 (5 bases). The ends were cut back, 3 bases at V and 4 bases at J, with 9 bases in the middle. Germline assignment: CDR1 SNHLY and CDR2 FYNNEI. This CDR3 contains 13 residues. CDR3 amino acids: CASSDDSRETQYF. The CDR3 nucleotides read TGTGCCAGCAGTGACGACAGCAGAGAGACCCAGTACTTC.

The sample holds a few counts of this clone. J is TRBJ2-5 and V is TRBV7-8, with a tentative D call TRBD2 (6 bases). Germline V gene sequence: CDR1 SGHVS, CDR2 FQNEAQ. The CDR3 runs 13 residues. Trimming pared 5 bases from V and 5 bases from J, leaving 12 bases between. The CDR3 DNA follows: TGTGCCAGCAGCCGGGGGTCTGGGGAGACCCAGTACTTC. It translates to CASSRGSGETQYF. Variable domain in full (rest from reference TRBV7-8 and TRBJ2-5): GAGVSQSPRYKVAKRGQDVALRCDPISGHVSLFWYQQALGQGPEFLTYFQNEAQLDKSGLPSDRFFAERPEGSVSTLKIQRTQQEDSAVYLCASSRGSGETQYFGPGTRLLVL.

The chain employs TRBV15 and TRBJ1-6; TRBD1 might be the D (6 bases). The CDR3 contains 15 residues. From germline, CDR1 is LNHNV and CDR2 YYDKDF (reference sequence). Trimming removed 0 bases at V and 6 bases at J, with 9 bases between. The CDR3 loop is CATSRDAGANSPLHF. The CDR3 coding sequence is TGTGCCACCAGCAGAGACGCAGGGGCTAATTCACCCCTCCACTTT.

DNA of the CDR3: TGTGCCAGCAGCTCAAGACTAGGAAGCAATGAGCAGTTCTTC. Its translation: CASSSRLGSNEQFF. The chain uses TRBV7-2 and TRBJ2-1, with D maybe TRBD2 (6 bases). This CDR3 contains 14 residues. V dropped 4 bases and J dropped 6 bases, with 13 bases sitting between them. The germline V gene encodes CDR1 SGHTA and CDR2 FQGNSA.

CDR3 sequence reads: CASRAGSITSEQYF. The DNA of the CDR3 is TGTGCCAGCAGGGCCGGGAGCATCACTAGCGAGCAGTACTTC. The rearrangement uses TRBV2 and TRBJ2-7, with TRBD2 as a possible D gene (6 bases). The ends were cut back, 6 bases at V and 6 bases at J, with 18 bases in the middle. This CDR3 is built from 14 residues. Germline CDR1 is SNHLY and CDR2 is FYNNEI. Looking up the rest from reference TRBV2 and TRBJ2-7 gives the full variable domain: EPEVTQTPSHQVTQMGQEVILRCVPISNHLYFYWYRQILGQKVEFLVSFYNNEISEKSEIFDDQFSVERPDGSNFTLKIRSTKLEDSAMYFCASRAGSITSEQYFGPGTRLTVT.

This clone was seen a handful of times. This chain uses TRBV6-1 with TRBJ2-7; D uncertain. V was shortened by 1 base and J by 4 bases, with 5 bases between the two germline ends. CDR3 length equals 12 residues. CDR1 and CDR2 from the germline V gene are MNHNS and SASEGT. The CDR3 DNA reads as TGTGCCAGCAGTGAAGTGGGATACGAGCAGTACTTC. Protein: CASSEVGYEQYF.

The rearrangement uses TRBV7-9 and TRBJ2-5; D gene unclear. CDR1 and CDR2 from the germline V gene are SEHNR and FQNEAQ (reference sequence). V was cut by 1 base and J by 4 bases, with 13 bases left in between. The CDR3 contains 15 residues. This chain's CDR3 is CASSLGVIGSETQYF. The CDR3 DNA reads as TGTGCCAGCAGCTTAGGGGTTATAGGGTCAGAGACCCAGTACTTC. Variable domain in full (rest from reference TRBV7-9 and TRBJ2-5): DTGVSQNPRHKITKRGQNVTFRCDPISEHNRLYWYRQTLGQGPEFLTYFQNEAQLEKSRLLSDRFSAERPKGSFSTLEIQRTEQGDSAMYLCASSLGVIGSETQYFGPGTRLLVL.

V is TRBV11-2 and J is TRBJ2-5, with 7 bases matching TRBD2. The better agreement between TRBJ2-7 and the DNA end casts doubt on the J call. The CDR3 runs to 11 residues. CDR1 SGHAT and CDR2 FQNNGV come from the germline V gene. This CDR3 reads CASQAGYEQYF. The CDR3 DNA reads as TGTGCCAGCCAAGCGGGATACGAGCAGTACTTC.

This chain links TRBV14 with TRBJ2-5, with 9 positions matching TRBD2. This CDR3 is 14 amino acids long. Germline V gene sequence: CDR1 SGHDN, CDR2 FVKESK. After removal of 1 base from V and 3 bases from J, the junction contained 0 bases not matched to a gene. CDR3 coding DNA: TGTGCCAGCAGCCAAGGACTAGCGGAAGAGACCCAGTACTTC. Its protein product is CASSQGLAEETQYF.

The genes are TRBV27 and TRBJ1-6, with D unresolved. Trimming took off 6 bases at V and 7 bases at J, with 7 bases between the two ends. Germline CDR1 and CDR2: MNHEY and SMNVEV (reference sequence). The CDR3 runs to 12 residues. CDR3 bases: TGTGCCAGCAGGGACGGAAATTCACCCCTCCACTTT. It translates to CASRDGNSPLHF.

This clone was picked up one time. The CDR3 is CASRKLTIYNEQFF. CDR3 in DNA: TGCGCCAGCAGAAAACTGACAATCTACAATGAGCAGTTCTTC. The rearrangement links TRBV10-1 to TRBJ2-1; D remains ambiguous. The CDR3 length is 14 residues. Germline values: CDR1 WNHNN, CDR2 SYGVQD (reference sequence). Trimming shortened V by 6 bases and J by 3 bases, and 12 bases separated the two germline ends.

J is TRBJ1-5 and V is TRBV19, with 7 bases identical to TRBD1. This CDR3 spans 17 amino acids. CDR1 LNHDA and CDR2 SQIVND come from the germline V gene (reference sequence). V lost 3 bases, J lost 0 bases, and 8 bases stayed unmatched. The CDR3 coding sequence is TGTGCCAGTAGTATTGAAGGACAGGCCAATAGCAATCAGCCCCAGCATTTT. Translation gives CASSIEGQANSNQPQHF. Complete variable domain (other parts from reference TRBV19 and TRBJ1-5): DGGITQSPKYLFRKEGQNVTLSCEQNLNHDAMYWYRQDPGQGLRLIYYSQIVNDFQKGDIAEGYSVSREKKESFPLTVTSAQKNPTAFYLCASSIEGQANSNQPQHFGDGTRLSIL.

The rearrangement links TRBV15 to TRBJ1-5; the D is unclear. Between the trimmed V and J ends, which lost 1 base and 4 bases, there was a span of 5 bases. Germline V gives CDR1 LNHNV, CDR2 YYDKDF (reference sequence). The CDR3 is 13 residues long. The CDR3 protein is CATSRGVNQPQHF. The DNA for the CDR3 is TGTGCCACCAGCAGAGGTGTTAATCAGCCCCAGCATTTT.

This chain connects TRBV30 to TRBJ1-2; D is uncertain. CDR1 and CDR2 from the germline V gene are GTSNPN and SVGIG (reference sequence). The CDR3 is made up of 10 amino acids. V was pared by 2 bases and J by 2 bases, with 0 bases between. In DNA, the CDR3 is TGTGCCTGGAGTAACTATGGCTACACCTTC. The encoded protein is CAWSNYGYTF.

The J gene is TRBJ1-5, the V gene TRBV21-1. TRBV21-1 is given as a pseudogene. This CDR3 has 17 residues. The CDR3 protein is CASSKARVWGKRMPQHF. The CDR3 DNA reads as TGTGCCAGCAGCAAAGCGCGGGTCTGGGGGAAGCGGATGCCCCAGCATTTT.

This chain uses TRBV5-4 with TRBJ1-2; D might be TRBD1 (5 bases). The CDR3 has 14 amino acids. Trimming left V 3 bases short and J 2 bases short, with 11 bases between. CDR1 is SGHNT and CDR2 is YYREEE in the germline V gene (reference sequence). The CDR3 nucleotides are TGTGCCAGCAGCTCCCGGGACGCGAACTATGGCTACACCTTC. Encoded protein: CASSSRDANYGYTF.

This clone was counted a few times. The V gene is TRBV11-3, the J gene TRBJ2-1; D gene ambiguous. Trimming left V 5 bases short and J 6 bases short, with 11 bases between. Germline assignment: CDR1 SGHNT and CDR2 YENEEA. The CDR3 totals 13 residues. The CDR3 DNA reads TGTGCCAGCAGCCCGACAATGGCCAATGAGCAGTTCTTC. Residues: CASSPTMANEQFF. Full variable domain (outside the CDR3, taken from reference TRBV11-3 and TRBJ2-1): EAGVVQSPRYKIIEKKQPVAFWCNPISGHNTLYWYLQNLGQGPELLIRYENEEAVDDSQLPKDRFSAERLKGVDSTLKIQPAELGDSAVYLCASSPTMANEQFFGPGTRLTVL.

The V and J genes are TRBV11-2 and TRBJ1-3; unclear D gene. Trimming cost V 1 base and J 4 bases, with 17 bases left between them. Per germline, CDR1 SGHAT and CDR2 FQNNGV. This CDR3 has 17 amino acids. The CDR3 DNA reads TGTGCCAGCAGCTTAGGAAGTGTTGGAACGTCGGGAAACACCATATATTTT. Protein sequence: CASSLGSVGTSGNTIYF.

The rearrangement joins TRBV7-2 to TRBJ1-2; D remains unclear. The CDR3 is 12 amino acids. Between the trimmed V and J ends, which lost 3 bases and 5 bases, there was a span of 7 bases. The germline V gene has CDR1 SGHTA and CDR2 FQGNSA. The CDR3 sequence: CASSFGEYGYTF. CDR3 sequence (DNA): TGTGCCAGCAGCTTTGGGGAGTATGGCTACACCTTC.

The chain links TRBV19 to TRBJ2-7; 9 bases match TRBD1. Per the germline V gene, CDR1 is LNHDA and CDR2 is SQIVND (reference sequence). The CDR3 totals 14 residues. With 10 bases clipped from V and 1 base from J, the junction kept 8 bases outside the gene matches. Written as DNA, the CDR3 is TGTGCCACAACCCGGGACAGGGTATCCTACGAGCAGTACTTC. It codes for CATTRDRVSYEQYF.